The 27 T cell receptor beta chains presented below share a single source sample, sequenced in a study of blood T cell repertoires in COVID-19. Clones were read by immunoSEQ multiplex PCR, and TCRdb kept only the in-frame ones, dropping some. The sample shows approximately 240,000 clones, roughly 80% of them seen only once. The sample comprised peripheral blood. These receptors were collected from a woman older than 75 with active or convalescent COVID-19.

J is TRBJ1-5 and V is TRBV28; the D is unclear. Germline V gives CDR1 MDHEN, CDR2 SYDVKM. V was shortened by 2 bases and J by 0 bases, with 11 bases between the two germline ends. This CDR3 has 16 residues. The CDR3 nucleotides are TGTGCCAGCAGTTTACCGCCCAGGTATAGCAATCAGCCCCAGCATTTT. It is translated as CASSLPPRYSNQPQHF.

V gene TRBV27 combines with J gene TRBJ1-6, with 8 bases lining up with TRBD1. Per germline, CDR1 MNHEY and CDR2 SMNVEV (reference sequence). The V segment lost 5 bases and the J segment 6 bases; nucleotides outside the gene matches: 3. The CDR3 runs 14 residues. The CDR3 sequence is CASSPQGGNSPLHF. The CDR3 DNA is TGTGCCAGCAGTCCACAGGGGGGTAATTCACCCCTCCACTTT.

The rearrangement joins TRBV3-1 (or the pseudogene TRBV3-2) to TRBJ1-5; D is unresolved. CDR3 size: 14 residues. Trimming removed 0 bases at V and 4 bases at J, with 7 bases between. The germline V gene has CDR1 LGHDT and CDR2 YNNKEL (reference sequence). The CDR3 here is CASSQDRGNQPQHF. CDR3 DNA: TGTGCCAGCAGCCAAGATCGGGGAAATCAGCCCCAGCATTTT.

The chain couples TRBV15 to TRBJ1-4; tentatively, D is TRBD1 (6 bases). The V and J ends lost 1 base and 5 bases respectively, with 11 bases between them. Germline V gene data show CDR1 as LNHNV and CDR2 as YYDKDF (reference sequence). CDR3 length: 15 amino acids. The CDR3 protein is CATSRAGGLNEKLFF. CDR3 in DNA: TGTGCCACCAGCAGAGCCGGGGGGCTGAATGAAAAACTGTTTTTT.

V and J are TRBV3-1 (or the pseudogene TRBV3-2) and TRBJ2-3; 10 nucleotides match TRBD2. CDR3 size: 16 residues. Per germline, CDR1 LGHDT and CDR2 YNNKEL (reference sequence). V lost 3 bases to trimming and J lost 5 bases; unmatched junction nucleotides: 8. CDR3 region: CASSQWSGGAKDTQYF. The CDR3, as DNA: TGTGCCAGCAGCCAGTGGAGCGGGGGGGCTAAAGATACGCAGTATTTT.

This chain joins TRBV19 and TRBJ1-4; D is perhaps TRBD1 (6 bases). The V and J ends lost 6 bases and 8 bases respectively, with 16 bases between them. The CDR3 length is 14 residues. Germline V gene lookup returns CDR1 LNHDA and CDR2 SQIVND (reference sequence). The CDR3 sequence is CASRTGFSDEKLFF. Here the CDR3 DNA reads TGTGCCAGTAGAACAGGGTTCAGTGACGAAAAACTGTTTTTT.

The chain combines TRBV7-9 with TRBJ2-7; 10 bases are a match to TRBD2. The CDR3 consists of 15 residues. Looked up from germline, CDR1 is SEHNR and CDR2 is FQNEAQ (reference sequence). V shed 5 bases, J shed 4 bases, and the junction held 8 bases outside the gene matches. The CDR3 sequence: CASSQVLAGAYEQYF. The DNA of the CDR3 is TGTGCCAGCAGCCAGGTCCTAGCGGGAGCGTACGAGCAGTACTTC.

This rearrangement joins TRBV15 to TRBJ1-1; unclear D gene. CDR1 is LNHNV and CDR2 is YYDKDF in the germline V gene (reference sequence). The CDR3 runs to 15 residues. The germline V and J ends were trimmed by 9 bases and 4 bases, with 21 bases remaining between them. As DNA, the CDR3 is TGTGCCACTAGTAGCCACCCCTTTGTAAGCACTGAAGCTTTCTTT. This translates into CATSSHPFVSTEAFF.

Of note for this clone: At one end the junction does not follow the germline gene, possibly because of a read error. In nucleotides, the CDR3 is TGCGGTGTCAAAGATCTGGTTTCCTATGGCTACACCTTC. As protein: CGVKDLVSYGYTF. The genes are TRBV30 and TRBJ1-2; D unclear. Germline V lookup: CDR1 GTSNPN, CDR2 SVGIG (reference sequence). This CDR3 spans 13 amino acids. Using reference TRBV30 and TRBJ1-2 for the parts outside the CDR3, the full variable domain is SQTIHQWPATLVQPVGSPLSLECTVEGTSNPNLYWYRQAAGRGLQLLFYSVGIGQISSEVPQNLSASRPQDRQFILSSKKLLLSDSGFYLCGVKDLVSYGYTFGSGTRLTVV.

CDR3 nucleotides: TGTGCCATCAGTTCCATTCAACAGGGTTCTGGGGCCAACGTCCTGACTTTC. This sequence encodes CAISSIQQGSGANVLTF. The V call is TRBV10-3, the J call TRBJ2-6; a possible D gene is TRBD1 (6 bases). The CDR3 extends over 17 amino acids. Trimming stripped 5 bases from V and 1 base from J, with 15 bases between. Germline V gene sequence: CDR1 ENHRY, CDR2 SYGVKD.

J is TRBJ2-5 and V is TRBV7-2; TRBD2 matches 9 bases. This CDR3 is 16 amino acids long. V lost 4 bases to trimming and J lost 5 bases; unmatched junction nucleotides: 11. From germline, CDR1 is SGHTA and CDR2 FQGNSA. The CDR3 sequence is CASSSSPGLAWETQYF. CDR3 DNA: TGTGCCAGCAGCTCGTCCCCGGGACTAGCTTGGGAGACCCAGTACTTC.

This clone came up a few times. The genes are TRBV5-1 and TRBJ1-3; a possible D gene is TRBD1 (5 bases). CDR1 is SGHRS, CDR2 YFSETQ, per germline. V lost 4 bases and J 0 bases, leaving 14 bases between the germline ends. The CDR3 consists of 16 residues. CDR3 loop: CASSRGDSDSGNTIYF. The CDR3 bases are TGCGCCAGCAGCCGCGGGGACTCCGACTCTGGAAACACCATATATTTT.

This chain connects TRBV28 to TRBJ1-1; 8 positions match TRBD1. The CDR3 has 14 residues. Germline V gene sequence: CDR1 MDHEN, CDR2 SYDVKM. Trimming at V came to 7 bases and at J to 6 bases, leaving 10 bases not matched to a gene. In DNA form, the CDR3 reads TGTGCCAGCACCCGGACAGGGAGAAGGTCTGAAGCTTTCTTT. Its translation is CASTRTGRRSEAFF.

This rearrangement joins TRBV5-1 to TRBJ2-5; D remains ambiguous. Germline V CDR1 and CDR2: SGHRS, YFSETQ. The V and J ends lost 4 bases and 0 bases respectively, with 10 bases between them. The CDR3 is 14 amino acids. CDR3 protein: CASSLGANQETQYF. The CDR3 DNA is TGCGCCAGCAGCCTGGGTGCTAACCAAGAGACCCAGTACTTC. Together with reference TRBV5-1 and TRBJ2-5, the CDR3 gives the full variable domain: KAGVTQTPRYLIKTRGQQVTLSCSPISGHRSVSWYQQTPGQGLQFLFEYFSETQRNKGNFPGRFSGRQFSNSRSEMNVSTLELGDSALYLCASSLGANQETQYFGPGTRLLVL.

In DNA, the CDR3 is TGTGCCAGCAGCTCTGACAGTAATTCACCCCTCCACTTT. This sequence encodes CASSSDSNSPLHF. The chain carries TRBV7-7 and TRBJ1-6; tentatively, D is TRBD1 (5 bases). Germline CDR1 is SSHAT and CDR2 is FNYEAQ (reference sequence). The length of the CDR3 is 13 residues. V gave up 4 bases and J gave up 6 bases, with 7 bases separating them.

J is TRBJ2-5 and V is TRBV6-1; possibly TRBD2 for D (6 bases). Germline CDR1 is MNHNS and CDR2 is SASEGT. Trimming pared 4 bases from V and 1 base from J, leaving 16 bases between. The CDR3 covers 16 residues. CDR3 sequence: CASSGPLAYTQETQYF. In DNA form, the CDR3 reads TGTGCCAGCAGTGGACCTCTAGCGTACACCCAAGAGACCCAGTACTTC.

CDR3 DNA sequence: TGTGCCAGCAGCCCTCGGGGGGGATCACCCCTCCACTTT. It is translated as CASSPRGGSPLHF. The chain recombines TRBV3-1 (or the pseudogene TRBV3-2) with TRBJ1-6, with a possible D match to TRBD1 (5 bases). CDR1 LGHDT and CDR2 YNNKEL come from the germline V gene (reference sequence). Trimming stripped 4 bases from V and 10 bases from J, with 11 bases between. The CDR3 extends over 13 amino acids.

Comments on this clone: One end of the junction is discordant with germline, which a read error may explain. This rearrangement joins TRBV24-1 to TRBJ1-2; TRBD1 is a possible D gene (5 bases). Germline V gives CDR1 KGHDR, CDR2 SFDVKD. This CDR3 is built from 10 residues. CDR3 amino acids: CATSDRDIPF. The DNA for the CDR3 is TGTGCCACCAGTGACAGGGATATCCCCTTC.

V is TRBV28 and J is TRBJ1-2; tentatively, D is TRBD1 (6 bases). Germline-derived CDR1 and CDR2 are MDHEN and SYDVKM. Between the trimmed V and J ends, which lost 7 bases and 6 bases, there was a span of 18 bases. The CDR3 consists of 14 residues. CDR3 DNA: TGTGCCAGCACCGACGGGGGGGCGCAAAATGGCTACACCTTC. This codes for CASTDGGAQNGYTF.

V usage is TRBV7-9 and J usage is TRBJ2-1, with 8 bases fitting TRBD1. This CDR3 spans 12 amino acids. In germline, CDR1 is SEHNR, CDR2 FQNEAQ (reference sequence). The V and J ends lost 5 bases and 10 bases, in that order; junction bases with no gene match: 4. CDR3 DNA sequence: TGTGCCAGCAGCAGAGACAGGGGAGAGCAGTTCTTC. Its translation: CASSRDRGEQFF.

The rearrangement uses TRBV27 and TRBJ1-5; D ambiguous. With 2 bases removed from V and 6 bases from J, the gap between germline ends came to 8 bases. This CDR3 spans 13 amino acids. Germline lookup yields CDR1 MNHEY and CDR2 SMNVEV (reference sequence). The CDR3 is CASSLVWLQPQHF. The CDR3 nucleotides are TGTGCCAGCAGTTTAGTATGGCTTCAGCCCCAGCATTTT.

The chain links TRBV30 to TRBJ2-5; D perhaps matches TRBD2 (5 bases). This CDR3 has 15 amino acids. CDR1 and CDR2 from the germline V gene are GTSNPN and SVGIG (reference sequence). V lost 2 bases and J 1 base, leaving 14 bases between the germline ends. The CDR3 here is CAWSNLGSGQETQYF. As DNA, the CDR3 is TGTGCCTGGAGTAACCTCGGCAGCGGCCAAGAGACCCAGTACTTC.

This chain joins TRBV6-5 and TRBJ2-7, with D tentatively TRBD1 (6 bases). This CDR3 has 15 amino acids. V lost 2 bases to trimming and J lost 2 bases, with 13 bases between them. CDR1 is MNHEY and CDR2 is SVGAGI in the germline V gene. The CDR3 reads CASSYVGDIPYEQYF. The CDR3 coding sequence is TGTGCCAGCAGTTACGTAGGGGACATTCCCTACGAGCAGTACTTC.

The chain combines TRBV3-1 (or the pseudogene TRBV3-2) with TRBJ2-2; 8 nucleotides line up with TRBD1. This CDR3 has 15 amino acids. Germline V gene data show CDR1 as LGHDT and CDR2 as YNNKEL (reference sequence). Trimming at V came to 3 bases and at J to 0 bases, leaving 0 bases not matched to a gene. In DNA form, the CDR3 reads TGTGCCAGCAGCCAGGACAGGGCGAACACCGGGGAGCTGTTTTTT. This encodes CASSQDRANTGELFF.

The CDR3 sequence: CASSLATDSSPGNTIYF. The CDR3, as DNA: TGCGCCAGCAGCTTGGCGACAGACAGCTCCCCCGGAAACACCATATATTTT. The chain has TRBV5-1 and TRBJ1-3, with D tentatively TRBD1 (5 bases). This CDR3 spans 17 amino acids. Germline loops: CDR1 SGHRS, CDR2 YFSETQ. Trimming removed 0 bases at V and 4 bases at J, with 17 bases between.

The rearrangement links TRBV2 to TRBJ1-4; TRBD1 matches at 10 bases. Unmatched junction bases numbered 5, after V lost 3 bases and J lost 1 base. CDR3 size: 17 residues. Germline V gene data show CDR1 as SNHLY and CDR2 as FYNNEI. CDR3 amino acids: CASSDGTGVGTNEKLFF. The CDR3 nucleotides read TGTGCCAGCAGTGACGGGACAGGGGTAGGAACTAATGAAAAACTGTTTTTT.

This sequence joins TRBV4-2 and TRBJ1-5; tentative D call: TRBD1 (6 bases). The CDR3 is 16 amino acids. With 3 bases removed from V and 9 bases from J, the gap between germline ends came to 21 bases. Germline values: CDR1 LGHNA, CDR2 YNFKEQ. CDR3 in DNA: TGTGCCAGCAGCCAGATGGACAGTCCTCTAAGGAGGCCCCAGCATTTT. Translated: CASSQMDSPLRRPQHF.